The sequence of this TCR beta chain was determined in a study of identical twins. This clonotype occurred a few times. Its antigen remains unknown. There are 12 residues in the CDR3. The germline V and J ends were trimmed by 0 bases and 11 bases, with 11 bases remaining between them. The germline V gene has CDR1 GTSNPN and CDR2 SVGIG (reference sequence). Study outcomes and limitations: Surplus twin overlap in beta out-of-frame sequences was less pronounced. Researchers caution that invariant MAIT and iNKT cells could partly confound zero-insertion analyses.

The cDNA had a unique molecular identifier and a template-switch universal primer site. TCRdb recomputed calls from the 5' RACE reads with MiXCR, one row per CDR3 protein. The sample holds approximately 670,000 distinct CDR3 sequences, around 6% seen once. The receptor comes from a man aged 18 to 30 in good health. The sample was naive T cells sorted from blood. This rearrangement joins TRBV30 to TRBJ2-1; D is unresolved. The CDR3 sequence is CAWSVLRSQQFF. CDR3 nucleotides: TGTGCCTGGAGTGTACTCAGGAGTCAGCAGTTCTTC.